The next 21 T cell receptor beta chains were all read from a single sample in a study of T cell responses to AZD1222 COVID-19 vaccine. Method: immunoSEQ multiplex PCR; TCRdb's copy keeps in-frame clones and lacks some. The table includes about 63,000 clones, roughly 80% detected once. Specimen: peripheral blood, collected 28 days after the second AZD1222 dose. These receptors were collected from an adult who received the AZD1222 COVID-19 vaccine.

The chain combines TRBV2 with TRBJ1-6; TRBD1 matches 7 bases. Germline assignment: CDR1 SNHLY and CDR2 FYNNEI. This CDR3 has 14 amino acids. The V segment lost 6 bases and the J segment 11 bases; nucleotides outside the gene matches: 10. The CDR3: CASSGTATDPPLHF. The CDR3 nucleotides read TGTGCCAGCAGCGGGACAGCCACGGACCCACCCCTCCACTTT.

V and J are TRBV7-2 and TRBJ2-4; D might be TRBD1 (6 bases). The CDR3 has 15 residues. Germline V gene lookup returns CDR1 SGHTA and CDR2 FQGNSA. Trimming shortened V by 2 bases and J by 9 bases, and 17 bases separated the two germline ends. For the CDR3, the DNA is TGTGCCAGCAGCTTATACAGGGAAGCAATGCTCATTCAGTACTTC. Its protein product is CASSLYREAMLIQYF.

The CDR3 is CSASNTMVAYEQYF. For the CDR3, the DNA is TGCAGTGCTAGTAACACGATGGTCGCCTACGAGCAGTACTTC. V and J are TRBV20-1 and TRBJ2-7, with D hard to call. CDR3 length: 14 residues. Looked up from germline, CDR1 is DFQATT and CDR2 is SNEGSKA (reference sequence). V dropped 3 bases and J dropped 2 bases, with 14 bases sitting between them.

The chain employs TRBV29-1 and TRBJ2-1; 10 bases are a match to TRBD1. Germline CDR1 SQVTM, CDR2 ANQGSEA. This CDR3 contains 14 residues. Unmatched junction bases numbered 4, after V lost 4 bases and J lost 4 bases. CDR3 amino acids: CSVGQGAPYNEQFF. DNA of the CDR3: TGCAGCGTTGGACAGGGGGCGCCTTACAATGAGCAGTTCTTC.

This sequence joins TRBV19 and TRBJ2-5; weak D call: TRBD2 (7 bases). Germline CDR1 LNHDA, CDR2 SQIVND (reference sequence). This CDR3 has 20 residues. Trimming took off 5 bases at V and 1 base at J, with 29 bases between the two ends. The CDR3 nucleotides read TGTGCCAGTAGTGGGGCCCCCCGGGGGGTCAGGGGAATATCCCAAGAGACCCAGTACTTC. It yields the protein CASSGAPRGVRGISQETQYF.

The rearrangement links TRBV7-9 to TRBJ1-2; D unclear. Trimming took 7 bases from V and 1 from J, leaving 16 bases between them. The CDR3 runs 15 residues. Germline values: CDR1 SEHNR, CDR2 FQNEAQ (reference sequence). This chain's CDR3 is CASTAGPGFNYGYTF. As DNA, the CDR3 is TGTGCCAGCACCGCCGGGCCGGGGTTTAACTATGGCTACACCTTC.

This chain uses TRBV7-9 with TRBJ2-2; D gene ambiguous. This CDR3 contains 18 residues. CDR1 is SEHNR and CDR2 is FQNEAQ in the germline V gene (reference sequence). Deletions cut 3 bases from V and 0 bases from J, with 17 bases between. The CDR3 sequence: CASSFPRTPSANTGELFF. For the CDR3, the DNA is TGTGCCAGCAGCTTTCCTCGGACCCCTTCCGCGAACACCGGGGAGCTGTTTTTT.

This chain joins TRBV27 and TRBJ2-5, with 7 nucleotides matching TRBD1. This CDR3 contains 14 residues. After removal of 3 bases from V and 5 bases from J, the junction contained 6 bases not matched to a gene. CDR1 and CDR2 (germline): MNHEY, SMNVEV (reference sequence). The CDR3 region is CASSFMGRGETQYF. CDR3 nucleotides: TGTGCCAGCAGTTTCATGGGCAGGGGGGAGACCCAGTACTTC.

The V and J genes are TRBV4-3 and TRBJ1-3; D ambiguous. Trimming removed 4 bases at V and 0 bases at J, with 13 bases between. The CDR3 totals 16 residues. Germline V CDR1 and CDR2: LGHNA, YSLEER. In DNA form, the CDR3 reads TGCGCCAGCAGCCGCGCCGTCGCAACCTCTGGAAACACCATATATTTT. Protein: CASSRAVATSGNTIYF.

The J gene is TRBJ2-3, the V gene TRBV28; TRBD1 agrees at 8 bases. CDR1 and CDR2 (germline): MDHEN, SYDVKM. The ends lost 4 bases at V and 2 bases at J; junction bases unmatched: 11. The CDR3 covers 17 residues. The CDR3 sequence is CASSSPDRGADTDTQYF. DNA of the CDR3: TGTGCCAGCAGTTCACCCGACAGGGGAGCGGACACAGATACGCAGTATTTT.

This chain connects TRBV7-8 to TRBJ1-1; D is perhaps TRBD1 (6 bases). Germline values: CDR1 SGHVS, CDR2 FQNEAQ. The CDR3 is 14 residues long. Trimming left V 10 bases short and J 4 bases short, with 19 bases between. The CDR3: CATSRIGGGTEAFF. As DNA, the CDR3 is TGTGCCACCTCACGGATAGGGGGGGGCACTGAAGCTTTCTTT. Looking up the rest from reference TRBV7-8 and TRBJ1-1 gives the full variable domain: GAGVSQSPRYKVAKRGQDVALRCDPISGHVSLFWYQQALGQGPEFLTYFQNEAQLDKSGLPSDRFFAERPEGSVSTLKIQRTQQEDSAVYLCATSRIGGGTEAFFGQGTRLTVV.

The gene calls are TRBV5-1 and TRBJ1-1; 11 bases agree with TRBD1. With 4 bases clipped from V and 3 bases from J, the junction kept 2 bases outside the gene matches. This CDR3 comprises 14 residues. Germline CDR1 SGHRS, CDR2 YFSETQ. CDR3 bases: TGCGCCAGCAGCATGGGACAGGGGGACACTGAAGCTTTCTTT. This sequence encodes CASSMGQGDTEAFF. The full variable domain, in which reference TRBV5-1 and TRBJ1-1 provide the parts outside the CDR3, is KAGVTQTPRYLIKTRGQQVTLSCSPISGHRSVSWYQQTPGQGLQFLFEYFSETQRNKGNFPGRFSGRQFSNSRSEMNVSTLELGDSALYLCASSMGQGDTEAFFGQGTRLTVV.

This clone turned up a few times. The gene calls are TRBV13 and TRBJ1-5; perhaps TRBD1 as D (6 bases). V lost 0 bases and J 3 bases, leaving 9 bases between the germline ends. This CDR3 has 15 residues. From germline, CDR1 is PRHDT and CDR2 FYEKMQ (reference sequence). CDR3 sequence: CASSLGTGYNQPQHF. The CDR3, as DNA: TGTGCCAGCAGCTTAGGGACAGGATACAATCAGCCCCAGCATTTT.

The rearrangement joins TRBV6-2 or TRBV6-3 to TRBJ2-3; 9 positions agree with TRBD2. The germline V gene has CDR1 MNHEY and CDR2 SVGEGT. CDR3 length: 15 residues. Unmatched junction bases numbered 4, after V lost 5 bases and J lost 1 base. The CDR3 sequence: CASSILAGRTDTQYF. CDR3 DNA: TGTGCCAGCAGTATTCTAGCGGGGCGCACAGATACGCAGTATTTT.

The genes are TRBV28 and TRBJ2-1, with D possibly TRBD1 on 6 matching bases. The germline V gene encodes CDR1 MDHEN and CDR2 SYDVKM. The V end was cut by 6 bases, the J end by 5 bases, with 17 bases between. CDR3 length: 15 residues. The CDR3 DNA follows: TGTGCCAGCAGCCTTACAGGGTACAGAAACAATGAGCAGTTCTTC. As protein: CASSLTGYRNNEQFF.

This rearrangement joins TRBV7-8 to TRBJ1-1, with 8 bases that match TRBD1. Germline assignment: CDR1 SGHVS and CDR2 FQNEAQ. The V segment lost 5 bases and the J segment 5 bases; nucleotides outside the gene matches: 4. The CDR3 loop spans 13 amino acids. CDR3 region: CASSIRGRTEAFF. CDR3 DNA: TGTGCCAGCAGCATCAGGGGGCGGACTGAAGCTTTCTTT.

The rearrangement joins TRBV27 to TRBJ1-5, with 10 bases aligning to TRBD1. The V segment lost 5 bases and the J segment 7 bases; nucleotides outside the gene matches: 8. CDR3 length: 15 residues. Germline lookup yields CDR1 MNHEY and CDR2 SMNVEV (reference sequence). The CDR3 region has the DNA TGTGCCAGCAGTCCGACTTGGACAGGGGGACAGCCCCAGCATTTT. Amino acid sequence: CASSPTWTGGQPQHF.

DNA of the CDR3: TGCGCCAGCAGCAACCGCCGGGGAGGGGATGGCTACACCTTC. It encodes CASSNRRGGDGYTF. J is TRBJ1-2 and V is TRBV4-3; tentatively, D is TRBD1 (5 bases). With 5 bases removed from V and 6 bases from J, the gap between germline ends came to 16 bases. CDR3 size: 14 residues. Germline CDR1 is LGHNA and CDR2 is YSLEER.

V usage is TRBV19 and J usage is TRBJ2-1, with 7 positions matching TRBD1. Germline-derived CDR1 and CDR2 are LNHDA and SQIVND (reference sequence). Unmatched junction bases numbered 8, after V lost 3 bases and J lost 3 bases. The CDR3 totals 16 residues. This CDR3 is CASSIGYRGRYNEQFF. DNA of the CDR3: TGTGCCAGTAGTATTGGCTACAGGGGACGCTACAATGAGCAGTTCTTC. The complete variable domain, with remaining parts taken from reference TRBV19 and TRBJ2-1, reads DGGITQSPKYLFRKEGQNVTLSCEQNLNHDAMYWYRQDPGQGLRLIYYSQIVNDFQKGDIAEGYSVSREKKESFPLTVTSAQKNPTAFYLCASSIGYRGRYNEQFFGPGTRLTVL.

This chain uses TRBV9 with TRBJ1-4; the D gene is possibly TRBD1 (6 bases). V lost 0 bases and J 8 bases, leaving 11 bases between the germline ends. The germline V gene encodes CDR1 SGDLS and CDR2 YYNGEE. CDR3 length: 14 amino acids. The DNA for the CDR3 is TGTGCCAGCAGCGTAGATGGGGGCCCGGAAAAACTGTTTTTT. Protein product: CASSVDGGPEKLFF.

The count of this clone is one. The chain recombines TRBV5-6 with TRBJ1-2; TRBD1 aligns across 8 bases. J lost 8 bases, V lost 4 bases, and 10 bases had no gene match. The CDR3 runs to 14 residues. Germline loops: CDR1 SGHDT, CDR2 YYEEEE. CDR3 sequence (DNA): TGTGCCAGCAGCCTATTAGGACAGGGCTTCGGCTACACCTTC. Amino acids: CASSLLGQGFGYTF.